This T cell receptor (beta chain) emerged from a study of blood T cell repertoires in COVID-19. In germline, CDR1 is LNHDA, CDR2 SQIVND (reference sequence). The V segment lost 7 bases and the J segment 3 bases; nucleotides outside the gene matches: 12. This CDR3 has 17 amino acids. Libraries were prepared by immunoSEQ multiplex PCR; TCRdb keeps only in-frame clonotypes and omits some of them. The sample lists some 270,000 clones, roughly 85% occurring once. Living in 24 US areas, the participants were between about 18 and 90 years of age. Participants in the exposed group had met a COVID-19 case in the 2 weeks before joining the study.

The sequencing input was PBMCs or T cells enriched from blood (not recorded which). This rearrangement joins TRBV19 to TRBJ2-1; TRBD2 matches 10 bases. The clonotype originates from a woman aged 45-59 years who had been exposed to COVID-19. The CDR3 is CASKSGSGGKNYNEQFF. CDR3 nucleotides: TGTGCCAGTAAGAGTGGTAGCGGGGGGAAAAACTACAATGAGCAGTTCTTC. Looking up the rest from reference TRBV19 and TRBJ2-1 gives the full variable domain: DGGITQSPKYLFRKEGQNVTLSCEQNLNHDAMYWYRQDPGQGLRLIYYSQIVNDFQKGDIAEGYSVSREKKESFPLTVTSAQKNPTAFYLCASKSGSGGKNYNEQFFGPGTRLTVL.